The clone carrying this TCR beta chain was recorded a few times. This CDR3 has 14 amino acids. Germline CDR1 and CDR2: LNHDA and SQIVND (reference sequence). The V and J ends lost 2 bases and 8 bases respectively, with 15 bases between them. These data originate in a study of blood T cell repertoires in COVID-19. Turning to the study itself: T cells, B-cell-depleted T cells, or PBMCs supplied cDNA or gDNA.

Per the original data handling: Amplification of reference gene primers was used by the study to estimate nucleated cell counts. Data came from immunoSEQ multiplex PCR; TCRdb stores just in-frame clones and leaves some out. V and J calls and clone size are those listed in that table; D and trimming were worked out from the DNA. The table includes roughly 200,000 clones, 88% detected once. Material for sequencing was peripheral blood. The source is a man aged 70-80 years with acute or convalescent COVID-19. This chain joins TRBV19 and TRBJ1-1; D is unclear. The CDR3 region has the DNA TGTGCCAGTAGTATAACGCAGCGGGAGAAGGAAGCTTTCTTT. Protein product: CASSITQREKEAFF.